These 5 T cell receptor beta chains came from one sample sequenced in a study of blood T cell repertoires in COVID-19 (dated by TCRdb to the early 2020s). Receptor amplification or capture employed the immunoSEQ multiplex PCR assay. TCRdb took this table from immuneACCESS and kept in-frame rearrangements with V and J called. Such tables lack part of the clones; where checked against another copy, unresolved V genes explain under half of the gap, and the rest is unexplained. A total of about 150,000 clones appear in this sample, roughly 84% of them only once. Of the sample, approximately 9.4% is held by the ten largest clones. The sequencing input was peripheral blood. All receptors come from a woman in her fifties or sixties with acute or convalescent COVID-19.

The J gene is TRBJ1-2, the V gene TRBV5-4; 7 bases match TRBD1. This CDR3 comprises 15 residues. The V gene's germline CDR1 is SGHNT and CDR2 YYREEE (reference sequence). The ends lost 1 base at V and 4 bases at J; junction bases unmatched: 7. The DNA of the CDR3 is TGTGCCAGCAGCTTGTATCCGGGACAGAGCTATGGCTACACCTTC. This sequence encodes CASSLYPGQSYGYTF.

The rearrangement uses TRBV6-6 and TRBJ1-2, with TRBD1 identical over 9 bases. From germline, CDR1 is MNHNY and CDR2 SVGAGI (reference sequence). Trimming cost V 5 bases and J 5 bases; bases outside gene matches: 6. This CDR3 is built from 14 residues. CDR3 sequence (DNA): TGTGCCAGCAGTCCGACAGGGGGAGGGTATGGCTACACCTTC. Amino acid sequence: CASSPTGGGYGYTF.

The rearrangement uses TRBV10-3 and TRBJ2-7; TRBD1 matches 11 bases. The germline CDR1 and CDR2 sequences are ENHRY and SYGVKD. Trimming cost V 7 bases and J 2 bases; bases outside gene matches: 10. The CDR3 length is 16 residues. This CDR3 reads CAITGQGASSTYEQYF. The CDR3 nucleotides read TGTGCCATCACCGGACAGGGGGCTTCATCTACCTACGAGCAGTACTTC.

The rearrangement uses TRBV7-9 and TRBJ2-7; 8 bases map to TRBD2. Trimming at V came to 5 bases and at J to 4 bases, leaving 10 bases not matched to a gene. The germline V gene has CDR1 SEHNR and CDR2 FQNEAQ (reference sequence). The CDR3 runs 15 residues. This CDR3 is CASSPRSGLGYEQYF. CDR3 bases: TGTGCCAGCAGCCCCCGGTCGGGACTAGGGTACGAGCAGTACTTC.

This clone occurred a few times. The genes are TRBV21-1 and TRBJ1-1; no DNA check was done on the table's D call, TRBD1. TRBV21-1 is an annotated pseudogene. CDR3 size: 16 residues. CDR3 amino acids: CASSKFRTGGNTEAFF. CDR3 nucleotide sequence: TGTGCCAGCAGCAAATTCCGGACAGGGGGCAATACTGAAGCTTTCTTT.